A selection of T cell receptor beta chains follows, all from one sample in a study of CD8+CD57+ T cells in acquired aplastic anemia. TCRdb reprocessed the reads via MiXCR and lists one record per CDR3 protein. The sample yields under 200,000 distinct CDR3 sequences, 45% to 50% seen once. The sample consisted of sorted CD4+, CD8+, or CD8+CD57+ T cells (not recorded which) from PBMCs. The receptors here all came from a human donor with aplastic anemia. Each CDR3 is given with its conserved first and last residue. D genes are given only for firm matches. For some rows the clone size is stated as once, few or many, or as a class when expanded; others skip it.

cdr3_aa,cdr3_nt,v_call,clone_size,d_call,j_call
CASSDASGVYEQYF,TGTGCCAGCAGTGATGCTAGCGGGGTTTACGAGCAGTACTTC,TRBV2,-,TRBD2,TRBJ2-7
CASSDETTWEQYF,TGTGCCAGCAGTGATGAGACCACCTGGGAGCAGTACTTC,TRBV2,-,-,TRBJ2-7
CSVGLGAAHGYTF,TGCAGCGTCGGTCTCGGGGCAGCCCATGGCTACACCTTC,TRBV29-1,many,-,TRBJ1-2
CSARGLASGHQETQYF,TGCAGTGCTAGGGGCCTGGCTAGCGGACACCAAGAGACCCAGTACTTC,TRBV20-1,-,TRBD2,TRBJ2-5
CASNVEGRAYNEQFF,TGTGCCAGCAACGTTGAGGGAAGGGCCTACAATGAGCAGTTCTTC,TRBV12-3/TRBV12-4,many,-,TRBJ2-1
CASSLAGQMVYGYTF,TGTGCCAGCAGCTTGGCTGGACAGATGGTCTATGGCTACACCTTC,TRBV5-4,once,-,TRBJ1-2
CATSRGGVILEAFF,TGTGCCACCAGCAGAGGGGGGGTCATACTTGAAGCTTTCTTT,TRBV15,few,-,TRBJ1-1
CASSLTRAEAFF,TGCGCCAGCAGCTTAACACGGGCTGAAGCTTTCTTT,TRBV5-1,many,-,TRBJ1-1
CASASSGSSYNEQFF,TGTGCCAGCGCTTCTAGCGGGAGTTCCTACAATGAGCAGTTCTTC,TRBV7-8,-,TRBD2,TRBJ2-1
CASSQDMVGTGGIVIGNEQFF,TGCGCCAGCAGCCAAGATATGGTCGGGACAGGGGGAATTGTCATTGGCAATGAGCAGTTCTTC,TRBV4-1,few,TRBD1,TRBJ2-1
CASSLQGRTEAFF,TGTGCCAGCAGTCTCCAGGGGCGCACTGAAGCTTTCTTT,TRBV25-1,few,-,TRBJ1-1
CASEQGGAGNTIYF,TGTGCCTCCGAACAGGGGGGCGCGGGAAACACCATATATTTT,TRBV19,many,TRBD1,TRBJ1-3
CASSLGTSGEQFF,TGTGCCAGCAGTCTTGGGACTTCCGGCGAGCAGTTCTTC,TRBV28,-,-,TRBJ2-1
CATSREPPGSQPQHF,TGTGCCACCAGCAGAGAACCGCCCGGCTCTCAGCCCCAGCATTTT,TRBV15,-,-,TRBJ1-5
CATSGTGDEKLFF,TGTGCCACCAGCGGGACAGGGGATGAAAAACTGTTTTTT,TRBV24-1,-,TRBD1,TRBJ1-4
CASSEEASNQPQHF,TGTGCCAGCAGTGAGGAGGCTAGCAATCAGCCCCAGCATTTT,TRBV2,few,-,TRBJ1-5
CASRAPGTARDEQFF,TGTGCCAGCAGGGCACCGGGTACGGCTAGGGATGAGCAGTTCTTC,TRBV2,-,-,TRBJ2-1
CSARPVAGNEQYF,TGCAGTGCTAGGCCAGTAGCTGGGAACGAGCAGTACTTC,TRBV20-1,-,-,TRBJ2-7
CASSTGGTGELFF,TGCGCCAGCAGCACAGGGGGCACCGGGGAGCTGTTTTTT,TRBV10-2,-,TRBD1,TRBJ2-2
CATSERYQETQYF,TGTGCCACCAGTGAGAGGTACCAAGAGACCCAGTACTTC,TRBV24-1,-,-,TRBJ2-5
CASSTNAGGAEQYF,TGTGCCAGCAGCACAAACGCGGGGGGGGCCGAGCAGTACTTC,TRBV9,-,TRBD2,TRBJ2-7
CASSPVGGGNYGYTF,TGTGCCAGCAGCCCGGTGGGGGGGGGAAACTATGGCTACACCTTC,TRBV14,-,-,TRBJ1-2
CAATTSGSSNYGYTF,TGTGCCGCCACGACCTCGGGATCCTCTAACTATGGCTACACCTTC,TRBV19,-,-,TRBJ1-2
CASSTPSGSTDTQYF,TGTGCCAGTAGTACACCGAGCGGGAGCACAGATACGCAGTATTTT,TRBV19,many,-,TRBJ2-3
CASSLMGGGEQYF,TGTGCCAGCAGCTTAATGGGAGGGGGCGAGCAGTACTTC,TRBV7-9,-,-,TRBJ2-7
CASSDLAGAFGYTF,TGTGCCAGCAGTGACCTCGCAGGGGCCTTTGGCTACACCTTC,TRBV2,-,-,TRBJ1-2
CASSPRPLGEKLFF,TGTGCCAGCAGCCCACGACCTCTGGGTGAAAAACTGTTTTTT,TRBV7-8,-,-,TRBJ1-4
CASSMTVNTEAFF,TGTGCCAGCAGTATGACGGTGAACACTGAAGCTTTCTTT,TRBV27,many,-,TRBJ1-1
CASSTGQGGGGTQYF,TGTGCCAGCAGTACAGGACAGGGGGGGGGAGGGACGCAGTATTTT,TRBV27,few,TRBD1,TRBJ2-3
CASSPPGSPYGYTF,TGTGCCAGCTCACCACCGGGAAGCCCCTATGGCTACACCTTC,TRBV18,few,-,TRBJ1-2
CASRYSTQGNNEQFF,TGTGCCAGCAGATATAGCACTCAAGGGAACAATGAGCAGTTCTTC,TRBV7-2,many,-,TRBJ2-1
CASGLSGGSNTEAFF,TGTGCTAGTGGTTTGTCAGGGGGCTCGAACACTGAAGCTTTCTTT,TRBV12-5,many,TRBD1,TRBJ1-1
CASSVVAGYLAGELFF,TGTGCCAGCAGCGTAGTAGCGGGCTATTTGGCCGGGGAGCTGTTTTTT,TRBV9,many,TRBD2,TRBJ2-2
CASSGTGNYGYTF,TGTGCCAGCTCAGGGACAGGGAACTATGGCTACACCTTC,TRBV25-1,-,TRBD1,TRBJ1-2
CSASQASGPYNSPLHF,TGCAGTGCTAGTCAGGCCTCCGGCCCCTATAATTCACCCCTCCACTTT,TRBV20-1,-,-,TRBJ1-6
CATSDPDRESDTQYF,TGTGCCACCAGTGACCCCGACAGGGAATCAGATACGCAGTATTTT,TRBV24-1,-,TRBD1,TRBJ2-3
CASSPIGHNLIETQYF,TGTGCCAGCAGCCCTATCGGTCACAATCTGATAGAGACCCAGTACTTC,TRBV7-2,many,-,TRBJ2-5
CASSLTVSTEAFF,TGTGCCAGCAGCCTAACAGTGAGCACTGAAGCTTTCTTT,TRBV28,-,-,TRBJ1-1
CAWSVRGSGYEQYF,TGTGCCTGGAGTGTACGGGGTAGCGGCTACGAGCAGTACTTC,TRBV30,many,-,TRBJ2-7
CASSGLSQETQYF,TGTGCCAGCAGCGGACTCTCTCAAGAGACCCAGTACTTC,TRBV9,many,-,TRBJ2-5
CAIRTGVDQPQHF,TGTGCCATCAGGACAGGGGTTGATCAGCCCCAGCATTTT,TRBV10-3,-,TRBD1,TRBJ1-5
CASSLIGLAGGQETQYF,TGTGCCAGCAGCTTAATTGGGCTAGCGGGGGGGCAAGAGACCCAGTACTTC,TRBV7-3,-,TRBD2,TRBJ2-5
CSVRGQGANTGELFF,TGCAGCGTGCGCGGACAGGGGGCGAACACCGGGGAGCTGTTTTTT,TRBV29-1,few,TRBD1,TRBJ2-2
CASSLLLWAGELFF,TGTGCCAGCAGTTTACTCCTCTGGGCCGGGGAGCTGTTTTTT,TRBV12-3/TRBV12-4,-,-,TRBJ2-2
CATERRQGFYEQYF,TGTGCTACCGAGCGAAGACAGGGTTTCTACGAGCAGTACTTC,TRBV7-7,-,TRBD1,TRBJ2-7
CATALGSMDTQYF,TGTGCCACCGCACTGGGGTCTATGGATACGCAGTATTTT,TRBV15,-,-,TRBJ2-3
CASSLEFNEQYF,TGTGCTAGCAGCTTAGAGTTCAACGAGCAGTACTTC,TRBV7-7,once,-,TRBJ2-7
CASKEGAKGSYEQYF,TGCGCCAGCAAGGAGGGGGCAAAGGGCTCCTACGAGCAGTACTTC,TRBV10-2,-,-,TRBJ2-7
CASSATGLFNQPQHF,TGTGCCAGCAGCGCGACAGGGCTCTTCAATCAGCCCCAGCATTTT,TRBV2,-,TRBD1,TRBJ1-5
CATSTRQGPQETQYF,TGTGCCACCAGCACTAGACAGGGCCCCCAAGAGACCCAGTACTTC,TRBV15,few,TRBD1,TRBJ2-5
CASSLRVGGSGNTIYF,TGTGCCAGCAGCTTAAGGGTGGGGGGCTCTGGAAACACCATATATTTT,TRBV11-2,few,-,TRBJ1-3
CATDWEGAYEQYF,TGTGCCACCGATTGGGAGGGAGCCTACGAGCAGTACTTC,TRBV28,few,TRBD2,TRBJ2-7
CASSWDRSREHWAFF,TGTGCCAGCAGTTGGGACAGGTCCCGCGAACACTGGGCTTTCTTT,TRBV6-5,-,TRBD1,TRBJ1-1
CASSLFGSGGTYEQYF,TGCGCCAGCAGCTTGTTCGGCTCGGGAGGGACCTACGAGCAGTACTTC,TRBV5-1,-,TRBD2,TRBJ2-7
CSARPDSRSSYNSPLHF,TGCAGTGCTAGACCGGACAGTAGGAGCTCCTATAATTCACCCCTCCACTTT,TRBV20-1,-,-,TRBJ1-6